This T cell receptor (beta chain) was captured in a study of blood T cells in healthy people across ages. Overall study findings and caveats: When set beside aged donors, long-lived donors presented more naive CD4+ cells and higher diversity.

This clonotype was counted a few times. Its cognate antigen is unknown. Per germline, CDR1 SQVTM and CDR2 ANQGSEA. The CDR3 consists of 13 residues. With V trimmed by 6 bases and J by 0 bases, 2 bases remained unmatched. Primers used in a second PCR of about 6 to 11 cycles were a sample-barcoded 5' primer and a J-beta primer mix. Every cDNA molecule carried a tag from a template-switch adaptor bearing 12 random nucleotides. TCRdb reprocessed the 5' RACE reads via MiXCR and lists one record per CDR3 protein. The table includes 750,000 or so distinct CDR3 sequences, 20% to 25% detected once. These data also formed part of another study, on T cells of mothers and their children.

The source is a boy younger than 18 in good health. The specimen sequenced was blood. The chain uses TRBV29-1 and TRBJ2-1; 7 bases match TRBD2. Here the CDR3 reads CSVRTSSYNEQFF. In DNA, the CDR3 is TGCAGCGTCAGGACTAGCTCCTACAATGAGCAGTTCTTC.